The 29 T cell receptor beta chains below were found in one sample sequenced in a study of blood T cell repertoires in COVID-19. Generated by immunoSEQ multiplex PCR, the TCRdb table keeps only in-frame clones and is missing some. In the table there are about 350,000 clones, less than 90% of which are singletons. Sample: PBMCs or T cells enriched from blood (not recorded which). The source is a woman aged 25 to 39 who had recovered from COVID-19.

This clone has only a few counts. V is TRBV3-1 (or the pseudogene TRBV3-2) and J is TRBJ2-7; 9 bases agree with TRBD1. Germline lookup yields CDR1 LGHDT and CDR2 YNNKEL (reference sequence). Trimming took 6 bases from V and 3 from J; bases not matched to a gene: 9. This CDR3 is built from 15 residues. The CDR3 region is CASSSGTGSIYEQYF. Here the CDR3 DNA reads TGTGCCAGCAGTTCCGGGACAGGGTCGATCTACGAGCAGTACTTC.

This chain uses TRBV25-1 with TRBJ1-5, with TRBD1 matching over 7 bases. The length of the CDR3 is 14 residues. Trimming removed 5 bases from V and 2 bases from J; junction bases left unmatched: 3. Per germline, CDR1 MGHDK and CDR2 SYGVNS. In DNA form, the CDR3 reads TGTGCCAGCAGTACAGGGGATGGCAATCAGCCCCAGCATTTT. This gives the protein CASSTGDGNQPQHF.

J is TRBJ2-7 and V is TRBV24-1; D is perhaps TRBD2 (6 bases). Germline lookup yields CDR1 KGHDR and CDR2 SFDVKD. The CDR3 is made up of 17 amino acids. V was shortened by 1 base and J by 2 bases, with 17 bases between the two germline ends. For the CDR3, the DNA is TGTGCCACCAGTGATTTTTTTGGAGGGGACTTTGCCTACGAGCAGTACTTC. Amino acid sequence: CATSDFFGGDFAYEQYF.

V gene TRBV9 combines with J gene TRBJ1-2, with a weak D call TRBD1 (5 bases). V gave up 4 bases and J gave up 4 bases, with 14 bases separating them. The CDR3 is 14 residues long. CDR1 and CDR2 from the germline V gene are SGDLS and YYNGEE. The CDR3 loop is CASSQGTGVYGYTF. CDR3 in DNA: TGTGCCAGCAGCCAAGGAACGGGGGTCTATGGCTACACCTTC.

V is TRBV5-1 and J is TRBJ2-5, with 13 bases lining up with TRBD2. This CDR3 region has 15 residues. CDR1 is SGHRS and CDR2 is YFSETQ in the germline V gene. V shed 5 bases and J 2 bases; nucleotides not matched to a gene: 3. CDR3 protein: CASRLTSGRQETQYF. CDR3 DNA: TGCGCCAGCAGATTGACTAGCGGGAGGCAAGAGACCCAGTACTTC.

The gene calls are TRBV19 and TRBJ2-1; D gene unclear. The CDR3 loop spans 16 amino acids. Germline assignment: CDR1 LNHDA and CDR2 SQIVND (reference sequence). Trimming stripped 1 base from V and 1 base from J, with 11 bases between. The CDR3 spells CASSIVGGMSYNEQFF. DNA for the CDR3: TGTGCCAGTAGTATAGTTGGCGGTATGTCCTACAATGAGCAGTTCTTC.

V is TRBV5-5 and J is TRBJ1-2, with 7 bases that match TRBD1. V gave up 0 bases and J gave up 8 bases; unmatched junction bases: 7. Germline values: CDR1 SGHKS, CDR2 YYEKEE (reference sequence). The CDR3 extends over 14 amino acids. The CDR3 loop is CASSLVEGARGYTF. The CDR3 DNA is TGTGCCAGCAGCTTGGTGGAGGGGGCGCGAGGCTACACCTTC.

The DNA of the CDR3 is TGTGCCAGCAGCTCCCCCCGAGCGGGGCTCTACAATGAGCAGTTCTTC. It codes for CASSSPRAGLYNEQFF. The V and J genes are TRBV11-3 and TRBJ2-1, with 7 bases that match TRBD2. Germline lookup yields CDR1 SGHNT and CDR2 YENEEA. This CDR3 is 16 amino acids long. After removal of 4 bases from V and 3 bases from J, the junction contained 9 bases not matched to a gene.

The chain recombines TRBV7-8 with TRBJ2-7; D uncertain. Per germline, CDR1 SGHVS and CDR2 FQNEAQ. V lost 8 bases and J lost 2, with 7 bases in between. The CDR3 sequence is 11 residues long. CDR3 region: CASGLTYEQYF. The CDR3 region has the DNA TGTGCCAGCGGGCTGACCTACGAGCAGTACTTC.

Points on this clone: The same CDR3 arises from other DNA sequences in this sample as well. The rearrangement uses TRBV3-1 (or the pseudogene TRBV3-2) and TRBJ1-5; D not certain. V was clipped by 0 bases and J by 3 bases, with 3 bases between them. Germline V CDR1 and CDR2: LGHDT, YNNKEL (reference sequence). The CDR3 runs 13 residues. CDR3 protein: CASSQDINQPQHF. In DNA form, the CDR3 reads TGTGCCAGCAGCCAAGACATCAATCAGCCCCAGCATTTT.

The V and J genes are TRBV4-1 and TRBJ1-4; 8 bases match TRBD1. V shed 2 bases and J 9 bases; nucleotides not matched to a gene: 5. CDR3 length: 14 amino acids. The germline gives CDR1 MGHRA, CDR2 YSYEKL. CDR3 bases: TGCGCCAGCAGCCAACCAGGACAGGGTAAAAAACTGTTTTTT. This encodes CASSQPGQGKKLFF.

The CDR3, as DNA: TGTGCCAGCAGCCCCGACAGGCGCAACGGCTACACCTTC. Protein: CASSPDRRNGYTF. The chain couples TRBV12-3 or TRBV12-4 to TRBJ1-2; weak D call: TRBD1 (6 bases). This CDR3 has 13 amino acids. Trimming took off 6 bases at V and 8 bases at J, with 16 bases between the two ends.

This clone was recorded a few times. V gene TRBV5-1 combines with J gene TRBJ2-7; 7 nucleotides line up with TRBD1. Per the germline V gene, CDR1 is SGHRS and CDR2 is YFSETQ. V was clipped by 4 bases and J by 5 bases; unmatched bases: 3. The CDR3 is 12 residues long. CDR3 region: CASSMTGNEQYF. The CDR3 nucleotides read TGCGCCAGCAGCATGACAGGGAACGAGCAGTACTTC.

J is TRBJ2-7 and V is TRBV18; the match to TRBD1 covers 8 bases. The V segment lost 3 bases and the J segment 1 base; nucleotides outside the gene matches: 5. The CDR3 runs 15 residues. Germline V gene sequence: CDR1 KGHSH, CDR2 LQKENI. The CDR3 sequence: CASSPDRAGSYEQYF. The CDR3 region has the DNA TGTGCCAGCTCACCGGACAGGGCTGGATCCTACGAGCAGTACTTC.

In its sample, this clone was seen once. The DNA for the CDR3 is TGTGCCAGCAGGACAGGGAATTCACCCCTCCACTTT. Translation: CASRTGNSPLHF. The chain couples TRBV6-5 to TRBJ1-6; 7 bases line up with TRBD1. J was trimmed by 7 bases and V by 6 bases; bases with no gene match: 0. The CDR3 runs 12 residues. From germline, CDR1 is MNHEY and CDR2 SVGAGI.

This clone was observed a handful of times. The V gene is TRBV12-3 or TRBV12-4, the J gene TRBJ1-2, with D uncertain. Trimming removed 6 bases at V and 0 bases at J, with 8 bases between. The CDR3 covers 13 residues. The CDR3 reads CASSLSANYGYTF. The CDR3 coding sequence is TGTGCCAGCAGCCTATCGGCTAACTATGGCTACACCTTC.

This clone was observed a handful of times. This sample also contains other DNA sequences that code for the same CDR3. This chain connects TRBV3-1 (or the pseudogene TRBV3-2) to TRBJ1-5; D is perhaps TRBD1 (6 bases). V was shortened by 0 bases and J by 5 bases, with 11 bases between the two germline ends. This CDR3 contains 15 residues. The germline CDR1 and CDR2 sequences are LGHDT and YNNKEL (reference sequence). CDR3 sequence (DNA): TGTGCCAGCAGCCAAGATACAGGGAGATATCAGCCCCAGCATTTT. This sequence encodes CASSQDTGRYQPQHF.

The CDR3 DNA follows: TGTGCCAGCACCCCCACGGGGGGGAACTACGAGCAGTACTTC. It specifies CASTPTGGNYEQYF. The V call is TRBV27, the J call TRBJ2-7, with 8 bases aligning to TRBD2. V shed 7 bases and J 3 bases; nucleotides not matched to a gene: 8. CDR1 and CDR2 from the germline V gene are MNHEY and SMNVEV (reference sequence). This CDR3 has 14 residues.

V and J are TRBV5-4 and TRBJ1-6; 9 bases fit TRBD1. The germline CDR1 and CDR2 sequences are SGHNT and YYREEE (reference sequence). The junction had 1 base not matched to a gene; V was cut back by 5 bases and J by 1 base. This CDR3 is built from 15 residues. As DNA, the CDR3 is TGTGCCAGCAGGGACAGGGGTTCCTATAATTCACCCCTCCACTTT. It specifies CASRDRGSYNSPLHF.

V usage is TRBV7-2 and J usage is TRBJ1-1; D is ambiguous. The CDR3 extends over 14 amino acids. The germline V gene has CDR1 SGHTA and CDR2 FQGNSA. The V end lost 0 bases, the J end lost 0 bases, and 5 bases lay between the germline ends. The CDR3 spells CASSLAAMNTEAFF. In nucleotides, the CDR3 is TGTGCCAGCAGCTTAGCGGCCATGAACACTGAAGCTTTCTTT.

The J gene is TRBJ1-5, the V gene TRBV2; 7 bases align to TRBD1. Germline loops: CDR1 SNHLY, CDR2 FYNNEI. This CDR3 contains 15 residues. With V trimmed by 2 bases and J by 11 bases, 12 bases remained unmatched. In nucleotides, the CDR3 is TGTGCCAGCAGTGAACCTGGGACAGTCGCCTCCGCCCAGCATTTT. This encodes CASSEPGTVASAQHF.

This rearrangement joins TRBV7-2 to TRBJ2-7; 10 bases fit TRBD2. Germline V lookup: CDR1 SGHTA, CDR2 FQGNSA. After removal of 4 bases from V and 1 base from J, the junction contained 1 base not matched to a gene. The CDR3 runs 14 residues. The CDR3 reads CASSSSGGSYEQYF. CDR3 in DNA: TGTGCCAGCAGCTCTAGCGGGGGATCCTACGAGCAGTACTTC.

J is TRBJ2-7 and V is TRBV6-5; D is uncertain. Germline assignment: CDR1 MNHEY and CDR2 SVGAGI. CDR3 length equals 13 residues. V was pared by 6 bases and J by 2 bases, with 11 bases between. CDR3 sequence: CASSDSLPYEQYF. As DNA, the CDR3 is TGTGCCAGCAGCGACTCCCTCCCCTACGAGCAGTACTTC.

This sequence joins TRBV9 and TRBJ1-1; D uncertain. From germline, CDR1 is SGDLS and CDR2 YYNGEE. CDR3 length: 13 amino acids. V dropped 6 bases and J dropped 4 bases, with 13 bases sitting between them. The CDR3 loop reads CASNPGSGTEAFF. CDR3 sequence (DNA): TGTGCCAGCAATCCGGGGAGTGGCACTGAAGCTTTCTTT.

The V and J genes are TRBV5-4 and TRBJ1-2, with 8 bases matching TRBD1. The V gene end was trimmed by 4 bases and the J gene end by 0 bases; junction bases not matched to a gene: 8. The CDR3 sequence is 16 residues long. Germline V gives CDR1 SGHNT, CDR2 YYREEE (reference sequence). This CDR3 reads CASSMRTGQANYGYTF. The CDR3 DNA reads as TGTGCCAGCAGCATGAGGACAGGGCAAGCTAACTATGGCTACACCTTC.

This sequence joins TRBV5-8 and TRBJ1-1, with unresolved D. Germline CDR1 reads SGHTS; CDR2 reads YDEGEE. The CDR3 spans 14 residues. Trimming removed 0 bases from V and 1 base from J, with 7 bases in between. The CDR3 sequence: CASSLVAGNTEAFF. In DNA form, the CDR3 reads TGTGCCAGCAGCTTGGTGGCAGGGAACACTGAAGCTTTCTTT.

This clone was observed a handful of times. The chain recombines TRBV19 with TRBJ1-5, with a tentative D call TRBD1 (5 bases). Trimming cost V 4 bases and J 4 bases, with 14 bases left between them. The CDR3 spans 15 residues. Germline V gene lookup returns CDR1 LNHDA and CDR2 SQIVND (reference sequence). The CDR3 nucleotides are TGTGCCAGTAGTAAAAGGGCAGGGAAAAATCAGCCCCAGCATTTT. This translates into CASSKRAGKNQPQHF.

This clone was observed a single time. This chain links TRBV7-2 with TRBJ2-3; possibly TRBD2 for D (6 bases). Germline V gene sequence: CDR1 SGHTA, CDR2 FQGNSA. The CDR3 extends over 15 amino acids. Trimming took off 3 bases at V and 2 bases at J, with 12 bases between the two ends. The chain's CDR3 is CASSFRDSHTDTQYF. The CDR3 DNA is TGTGCCAGCAGCTTCCGGGACTCCCACACAGATACGCAGTATTTT.

The chain is built from TRBV19 and TRBJ1-2; D may be TRBD1 (6 bases). V dropped 5 bases and J dropped 7 bases, with 20 bases sitting between them. CDR1 and CDR2 from the germline V gene are LNHDA and SQIVND (reference sequence). The CDR3 contains 15 residues. The CDR3 nucleotides are TGTGCCAGTAGTCCAAGCCGGACAGTTCGGGTTGGCTACACCTTC. Its protein product is CASSPSRTVRVGYTF. Looking up the rest from reference TRBV19 and TRBJ1-2 gives the full variable domain: DGGITQSPKYLFRKEGQNVTLSCEQNLNHDAMYWYRQDPGQGLRLIYYSQIVNDFQKGDIAEGYSVSREKKESFPLTVTSAQKNPTAFYLCASSPSRTVRVGYTFGSGTRLTVV.